This T cell receptor beta chain was obtained from a study of T-cell reconstitution after alpha-beta-depleted transplantation in children. Study-wide points: Diversity and T-cell counts at one year after transplant derived mostly from new T cells. Several hundred expanded graft clones reportedly gave rise to the alpha-beta T cells present about two months after transplant. In some patients, recipient T cells and intrathymic progenitors surviving conditioning explained high day-60 diversity.

Looked up from germline, CDR1 is MGHDK and CDR2 is SYGVNS. The CDR3 covers 15 residues. Trimming shortened V by 4 bases and J by 0 bases, and 10 bases separated the two germline ends. In the case of this clonotype: Its antigen is unidentified.

Preparation of the TCRbeta library used unique molecular identifiers. TCRdb recomputed calls from the PCR reads with MiXCR, one row per CDR3 protein. Of hundreds of thousands of distinct CDR3 sequences detected, roughly 26% appear once; the ten largest clones hold about 2.6%. The chain carries TRBV25-1 and TRBJ1-5, with D unresolved. The sample was PBMCs, taken before TCRalphabeta/CD19-depleted stem cell transplant. The TCR sequence derives from a girl aged 2-10 years with Fanconi anemia, due to receive a stem cell transplant. The CDR3 bases are TGTGCCAGCAGTGGCGCAGGAGGTAGCAATCAGCCCCAGCATTTT. Its translation is CASSGAGGSNQPQHF. Using reference TRBV25-1 and TRBJ1-5 for the parts outside the CDR3, the full variable domain is EADIYQTPRYLVIGTGKKITLECSQTMGHDKMYWYQQDPGMELHLIHYSYGVNSTEKGDLSSESTVSRIRTEHFPLTLESARPSHTSQYLCASSGAGGSNQPQHFGDGTRLSIL.